This TCR beta chain was profiled in a study of blood T cells in healthy people across ages. The study, taken as a whole, reports: Measured against age, TCR beta diversity per million T cells decreased in a roughly linear manner. Among long-lived donors, naive CD4+ cells were more numerous and diversity higher than in aged donors.

Germline V CDR1 and CDR2: SGHRS, YFSETQ. The CDR3 contains 12 residues. V was cut by 2 bases and J by 5 bases, with 7 bases left in between. This clonotype has ten or more counts. Its antigen is not known. Primers used in a second PCR of about 6 to 11 cycles were a sample-barcoded 5' primer and a J-beta primer mix. CDR3-containing paired-end reads numbered at least 2.5 million in each sample. MiXCR, run by TCRdb on the 5' RACE reads, gives a single entry per CDR3 protein. Here the sample spans about 760,000 distinct CDR3 sequences, just under 25% being singletons. These same data were also listed under a study on T cells of mothers and their children.

Sequenced sample: blood. This TCR was recovered from a boy between 5 and 17 years old in good health. J is TRBJ2-5 and V is TRBV5-1; weak D call: TRBD2 (5 bases). CDR3: CASSFTGETQYF. The CDR3 DNA is TGCGCCAGCAGCTTTACGGGGGAGACCCAGTACTTC.